This T cell receptor (beta chain) was identified in a study of PD-1 blockade in classical Hodgkin lymphoma. Study-level information: Patients were treated with nivolumab at 3 mg/kg, and this was given intravenously every 2 weeks. Study-wide results and limits: Excluded were patients who started nivolumab under 1 year after ASCT, a group that had lower diversity.

Here immunoSEQ multiplex PCR was the method, and the copy in TCRdb shows in-frame clones only, minus some. The table records nearly 55,000 clones, 81% of them present only once. Germline CDR1 LNHDA, CDR2 SQIVND (reference sequence). This CDR3 region has 16 residues. V was cut by 7 bases and J by 3 bases, with 22 bases left in between. Remarks on this clone: The antigen is not known.

Every patient relapsed after autologous stem cell transplantation, and brentuximab vedotin exposure varied. The starting material was peripheral blood mononuclear cells (PBMCs), obtained at baseline. The chain combines TRBV19 with TRBJ2-7; possible D gene TRBD2, 6 bases. The sequence was obtained from a human donor with classical Hodgkin lymphoma. The CDR3 nucleotides are TGTGCCAGTACCACTCCCCGGAGGGCTCCTCACTACGAGCAGTACTTC. It translates to CASTTPRRAPHYEQYF.